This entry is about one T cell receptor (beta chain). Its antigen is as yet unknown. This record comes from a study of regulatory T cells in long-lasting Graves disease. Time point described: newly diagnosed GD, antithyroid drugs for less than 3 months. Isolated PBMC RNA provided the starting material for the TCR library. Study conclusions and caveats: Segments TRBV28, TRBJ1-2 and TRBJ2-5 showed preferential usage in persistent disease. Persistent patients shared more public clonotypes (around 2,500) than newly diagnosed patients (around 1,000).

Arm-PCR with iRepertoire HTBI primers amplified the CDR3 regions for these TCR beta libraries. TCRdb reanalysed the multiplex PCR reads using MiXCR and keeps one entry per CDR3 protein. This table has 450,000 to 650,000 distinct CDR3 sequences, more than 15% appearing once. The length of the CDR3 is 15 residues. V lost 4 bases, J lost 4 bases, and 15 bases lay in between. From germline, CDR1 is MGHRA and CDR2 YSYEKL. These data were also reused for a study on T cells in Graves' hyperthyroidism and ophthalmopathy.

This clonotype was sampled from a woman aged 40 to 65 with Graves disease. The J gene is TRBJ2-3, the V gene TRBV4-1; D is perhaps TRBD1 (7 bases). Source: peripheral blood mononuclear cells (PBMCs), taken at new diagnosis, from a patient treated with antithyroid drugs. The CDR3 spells CASSRGQEGADTQYF. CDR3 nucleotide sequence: TGCGCCAGCAGCCGAGGACAGGAGGGTGCAGATACGCAGTATTTT.